This TCR beta chain was observed in a study of OX40 agonist ivuxolimab in advanced cancers. Germline lookup yields CDR1 MDHEN and CDR2 SYDVKM. Unmatched junction bases numbered 11, after V lost 2 bases and J lost 8 bases. The length of the CDR3 is 16 residues. The assay was immunoSEQ multiplex PCR, and TCRdb's table has in-frame clones only and misses some. The repertoire holds 50,000 to 80,000 clones, with 75% to 95% as singletons. Prior autoimmune disease or systemic immunosuppression barred patients. The source was CD4+ or CD8+ T cells sorted from blood, collected in a trial of the OX40 agonist ivuxolimab. The chain uses TRBV28 and TRBJ1-4; 7 bases map to TRBD1. The sequence derives from an adult with an advanced solid tumor such as melanoma, head and neck, liver or kidney cancer. CDR3 coding DNA: TGTGCCAGCAGTTTAGAGCCGGGACAGATTAAAGAAAAACTGTTTTTT. Translation gives CASSLEPGQIKEKLFF.